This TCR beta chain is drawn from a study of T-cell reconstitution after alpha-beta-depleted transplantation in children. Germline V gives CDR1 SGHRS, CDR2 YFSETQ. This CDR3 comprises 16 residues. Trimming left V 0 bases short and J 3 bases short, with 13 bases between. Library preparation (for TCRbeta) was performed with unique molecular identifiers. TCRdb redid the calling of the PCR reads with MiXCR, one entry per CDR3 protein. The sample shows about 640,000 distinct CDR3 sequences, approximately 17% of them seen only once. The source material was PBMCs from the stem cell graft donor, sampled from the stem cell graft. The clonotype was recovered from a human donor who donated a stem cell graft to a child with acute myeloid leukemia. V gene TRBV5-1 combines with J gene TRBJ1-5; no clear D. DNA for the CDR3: TGCGCCAGCAGCTTGGGCCCCAGCAATTTCAATCAGCCCCAGCATTTT. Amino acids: CASSLGPSNFNQPQHF.